Listed here is a single TCR beta chain. These data are taken from a study of cytomegalovirus exposure and HLA in healthy donors. Study overall: The same platform as the approximately 660 first-cohort repertoires was used for the 120 validation repertoires, a later analysis reported.

Method: immunoSEQ multiplex PCR; TCRdb's copy keeps in-frame clones and lacks some. The top ten hold 2% to 2.5% of the sample, which has roughly 68,000 clones, approximately 97% seen once. The length of the CDR3 is 13 residues. CDR1 SEHNR and CDR2 FQNEAQ come from the germline V gene (reference sequence). Trimming pared 3 bases from V and 3 bases from J, leaving 8 bases between. This receptor was identified in a young man in good health and CMV-seronegative. V gene TRBV7-9 combines with J gene TRBJ2-5, with D possibly matching TRBD1 (6 bases). The sample taken for sequencing was PBMCs. Written as DNA, the CDR3 is TGTGCCAGCAGCTTTTCAGGGGAAGAGACCCAGTACTTC. This translates into CASSFSGEETQYF.